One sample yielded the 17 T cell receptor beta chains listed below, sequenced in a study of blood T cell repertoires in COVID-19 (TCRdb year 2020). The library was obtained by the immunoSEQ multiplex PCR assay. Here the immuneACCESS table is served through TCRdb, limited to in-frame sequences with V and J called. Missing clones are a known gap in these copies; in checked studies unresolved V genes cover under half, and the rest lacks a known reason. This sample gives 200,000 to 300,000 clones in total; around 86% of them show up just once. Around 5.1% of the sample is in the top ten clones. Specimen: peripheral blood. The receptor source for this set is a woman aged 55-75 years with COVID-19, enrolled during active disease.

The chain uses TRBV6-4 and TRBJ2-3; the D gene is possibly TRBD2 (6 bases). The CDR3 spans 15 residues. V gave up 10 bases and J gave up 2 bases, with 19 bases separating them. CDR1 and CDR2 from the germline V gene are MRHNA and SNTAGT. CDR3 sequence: CATMRDGVNTDTQYF. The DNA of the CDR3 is TGTGCCACCATGCGGGATGGGGTGAACACAGATACGCAGTATTTT.

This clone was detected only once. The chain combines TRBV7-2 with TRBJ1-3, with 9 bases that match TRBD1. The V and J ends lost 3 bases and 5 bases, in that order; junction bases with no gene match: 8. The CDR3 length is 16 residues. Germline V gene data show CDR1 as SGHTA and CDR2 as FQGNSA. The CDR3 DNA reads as TGTGCCAGCAGCTTTTTGGGACAGGGACTTAGAAACACCATATATTTT. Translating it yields CASSFLGQGLRNTIYF.

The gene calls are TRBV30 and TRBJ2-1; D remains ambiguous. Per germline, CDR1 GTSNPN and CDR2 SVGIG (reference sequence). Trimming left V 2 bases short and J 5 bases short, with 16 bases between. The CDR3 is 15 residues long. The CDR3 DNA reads TGTGCCTGGAGTAGAGTCACGTCCCTCCACAATGAGCAGTTCTTC. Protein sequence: CAWSRVTSLHNEQFF.

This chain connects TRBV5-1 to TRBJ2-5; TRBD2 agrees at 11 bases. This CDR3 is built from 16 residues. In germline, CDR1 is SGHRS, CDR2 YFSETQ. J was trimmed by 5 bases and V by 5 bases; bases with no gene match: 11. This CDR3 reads CASRKGLAENRETQYF. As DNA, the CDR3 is TGCGCCAGCAGGAAGGGACTAGCGGAGAATCGGGAGACCCAGTACTTC.

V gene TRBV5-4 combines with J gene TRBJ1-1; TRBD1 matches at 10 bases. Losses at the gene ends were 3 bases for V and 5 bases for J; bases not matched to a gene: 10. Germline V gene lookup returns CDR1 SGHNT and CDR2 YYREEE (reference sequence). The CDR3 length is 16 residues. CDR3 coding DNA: TGTGCCAGCAGCTACGGAAAGGACAGGGGGGGGACTGAAGCTTTCTTT. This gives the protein CASSYGKDRGGTEAFF.

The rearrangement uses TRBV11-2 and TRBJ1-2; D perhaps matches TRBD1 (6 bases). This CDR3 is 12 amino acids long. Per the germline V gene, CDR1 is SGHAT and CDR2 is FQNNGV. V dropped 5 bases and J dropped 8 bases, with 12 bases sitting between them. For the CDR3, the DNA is TGTGCCAGCAGCATACAGGGAACCGGCTACACCTTC. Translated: CASSIQGTGYTF.

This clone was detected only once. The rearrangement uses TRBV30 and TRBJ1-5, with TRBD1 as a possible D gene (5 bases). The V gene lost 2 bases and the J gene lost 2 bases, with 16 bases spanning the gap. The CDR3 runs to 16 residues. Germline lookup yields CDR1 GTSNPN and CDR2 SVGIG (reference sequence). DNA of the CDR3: TGTGCCTGGAGTCCAAACCTTGGGGGGGGCAATCAGCCCCAGCATTTT. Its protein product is CAWSPNLGGGNQPQHF.

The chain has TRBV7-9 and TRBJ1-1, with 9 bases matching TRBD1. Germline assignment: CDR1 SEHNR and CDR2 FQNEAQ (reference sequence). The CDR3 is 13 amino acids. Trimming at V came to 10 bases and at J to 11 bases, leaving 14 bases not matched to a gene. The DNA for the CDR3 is TGTGCCACCCGCGGGACAGGGCTGCGTGAGGCTTTCTTT. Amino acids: CATRGTGLREAFF.

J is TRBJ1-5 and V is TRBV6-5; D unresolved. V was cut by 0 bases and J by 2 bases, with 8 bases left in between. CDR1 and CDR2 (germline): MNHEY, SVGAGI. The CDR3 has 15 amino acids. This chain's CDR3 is CASSYSRSGNQPQHF. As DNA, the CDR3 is TGTGCCAGCAGTTACTCGAGGTCGGGCAATCAGCCCCAGCATTTT.

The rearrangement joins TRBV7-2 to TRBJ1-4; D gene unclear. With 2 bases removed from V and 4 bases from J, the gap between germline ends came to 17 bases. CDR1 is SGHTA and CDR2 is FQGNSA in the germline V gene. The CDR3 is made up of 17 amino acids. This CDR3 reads CASSLIGRAGLNEKLFF. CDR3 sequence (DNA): TGTGCCAGCAGCTTAATCGGGAGGGCAGGCCTTAATGAAAAACTGTTTTTT.

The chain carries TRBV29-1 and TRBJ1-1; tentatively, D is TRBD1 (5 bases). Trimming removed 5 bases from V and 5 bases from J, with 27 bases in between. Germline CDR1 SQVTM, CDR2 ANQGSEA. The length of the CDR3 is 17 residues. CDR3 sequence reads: CSVWASTGGVVGTEAFF. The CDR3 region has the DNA TGCAGCGTTTGGGCCAGTACAGGAGGGGTGGTGGGAACTGAAGCTTTCTTT.

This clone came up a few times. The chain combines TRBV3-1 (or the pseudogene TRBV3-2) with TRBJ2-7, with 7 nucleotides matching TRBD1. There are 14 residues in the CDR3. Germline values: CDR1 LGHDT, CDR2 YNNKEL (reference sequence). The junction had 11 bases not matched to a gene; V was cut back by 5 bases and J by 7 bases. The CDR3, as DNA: TGTGCCAGCAGCAGAGGACAGGCCGCCGTGGAGCAGTACTTC. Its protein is CASSRGQAAVEQYF.

CDR3 in DNA: TGTGCCAGCTCCCCAGGCCAGGCTAGCGGGAGCTACGAGCAGTACTTC. Encoded protein: CASSPGQASGSYEQYF. The J gene is TRBJ2-7, the V gene TRBV18; 10 nucleotides match TRBD2. The CDR3 length is 16 residues. The trim removed 6 bases at V and 3 bases at J, leaving 11 bases unmatched. Germline V lookup: CDR1 KGHSH, CDR2 LQKENI.

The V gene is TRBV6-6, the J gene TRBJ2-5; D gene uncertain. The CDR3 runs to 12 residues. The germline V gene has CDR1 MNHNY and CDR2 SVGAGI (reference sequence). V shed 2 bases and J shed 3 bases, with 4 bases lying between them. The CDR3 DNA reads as TGTGCCAGCAGTTACGCAGAAGAGACCCAGTACTTC. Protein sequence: CASSYAEETQYF.

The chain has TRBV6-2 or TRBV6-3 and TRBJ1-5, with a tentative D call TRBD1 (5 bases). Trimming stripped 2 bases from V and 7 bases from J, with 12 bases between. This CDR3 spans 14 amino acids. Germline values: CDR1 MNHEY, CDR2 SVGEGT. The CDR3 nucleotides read TGTGCCAGCAGTTACGGGGCCAACGTCCAGCCCCAGCATTTT. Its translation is CASSYGANVQPQHF.

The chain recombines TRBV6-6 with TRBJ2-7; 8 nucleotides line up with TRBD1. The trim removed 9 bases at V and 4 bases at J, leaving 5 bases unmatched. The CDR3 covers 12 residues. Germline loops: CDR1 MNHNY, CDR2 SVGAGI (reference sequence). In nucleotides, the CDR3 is TGTGCCAGTCGACAGGGGCCTTACGAGCAGTACTTC. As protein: CASRQGPYEQYF.

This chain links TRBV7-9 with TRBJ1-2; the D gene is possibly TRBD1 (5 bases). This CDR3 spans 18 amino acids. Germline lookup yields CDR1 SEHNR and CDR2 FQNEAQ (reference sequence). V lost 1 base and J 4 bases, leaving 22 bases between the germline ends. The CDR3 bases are TGTGCCAGCAGCTTAGGTGGGGGGACGAGGGGATCGAGCTATGGCTACACCTTC. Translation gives CASSLGGGTRGSSYGYTF.